The 19 T cell receptor beta chains given below trace back to one sample, sequenced in a study of T cell repertoires in cytomegalovirus infection. In TCRdb, the reads were re-called with MiXCR into one record per CDR3 protein. The table records approximately 400,000 distinct CDR3 sequences, about 33% of them present only once. Specimen: PBMCs. These receptors were collected from a human donor in good health (CMV status not recorded). Some clones in this sample may be carry-over from other donors' samples.

The sample holds a few counts of this clonotype. This chain links TRBV6-1 with TRBJ2-4; the match to TRBD1 covers 9 bases. V lost 1 base, J lost 6 bases, and 1 base stayed unmatched. This CDR3 is built from 14 residues. The germline gives CDR1 MNHNS, CDR2 SASEGT. CDR3 DNA: TGTGCCAGCAGTGAAGGACAGGGGGGAAACATTCAGTACTTC. Translation gives CASSEGQGGNIQYF.

This clonotype was picked up one time. The chain recombines TRBV18 with TRBJ2-7; D remains unclear. The germline V and J ends were trimmed by 2 bases and 3 bases, with 8 bases remaining between them. Germline V CDR1 and CDR2: KGHSH, LQKENI. The CDR3 consists of 13 residues. CDR3 sequence reads: CASSPRVRYEQYF. The CDR3 DNA sequence: TGTGCCAGCTCACCAAGGGTCCGCTACGAGCAGTACTTC.

Concerning this clonotype itself: The junction differs from germline at one of its ends, possibly a read error. This chain connects TRBV7-4 to TRBJ1-1, with D unresolved. Germline lookup yields CDR1 SGHVT and CDR2 SQSDAQ. The CDR3 has 14 amino acids. CDR3 region: CATPDALGYTQAFF. The CDR3 bases are TGTGCCACCCCCGATGCCCTGGGATACACTCAAGCTTTCTTT.

As to this clonotype: It is likely a read error, because the conserved phenylalanine at the end of the CDR3 is missing. This chain connects TRBV29-1 to TRBJ1-2; tentative D call: TRBD1 (5 bases). V shed 1 base and J shed 0 bases, with 9 bases lying between them. CDR3 size: 14 residues. Germline V gene lookup returns CDR1 SQVTM and CDR2 ANQGSEA. The CDR3 protein is CSVEARVSNYGYTL. The CDR3 DNA reads as TGCAGCGTTGAAGCCAGGGTATCTAACTATGGCTACACCTTA.

This clonotype was recorded a few times. The rearrangement uses TRBV7-6 and TRBJ2-1; D may match TRBD1 or TRBD2 (6 bases each). Trimming removed 5 bases at V and 3 bases at J, with 20 bases between. Germline-derived CDR1 and CDR2 are SGHVS and FNYEAQ. The CDR3 spans 17 residues. The CDR3 reads CASSPFPKGGNYNEQFF. DNA of the CDR3: TGTGCCAGCAGCCCTTTCCCTAAGGGGGGAAACTACAATGAGCAGTTCTTC. Together with reference TRBV7-6 and TRBJ2-1, the CDR3 gives the full variable domain: GAGVSQSPRYKVTKRGQDVALRCDPISGHVSLYWYRQALGQGPEFLTYFNYEAQQDKSGLPNDRFSAERPEGSISTLTIQRTEQRDSAMYRCASSPFPKGGNYNEQFFGPGTRLTVL.

V and J are TRBV6-1 and TRBJ2-1; tentatively, D is TRBD1 or TRBD2 (6 bases each). Germline CDR1 and CDR2: MNHNS and SASEGT. Trimming removed 10 bases at V and 7 bases at J, with 26 bases between. This CDR3 has 16 amino acids. CDR3 in DNA: TGTGCCATCATTTCCCTGGCCGGGGGCCTGGAGAATGAGCAGTTCTTC. Translated, it gives CAIISLAGGLENEQFF.

Concerning this clonotype: At one end, the junction sequence differs from germline, possibly due to a read error. V gene TRBV29-1 combines with J gene TRBJ1-5; 7 bases map to TRBD1. Germline-derived CDR1 and CDR2 are SQVTM and ANQGSEA. The CDR3 consists of 12 residues. CDR3 residues: CSAGTENQPQRF. The CDR3 DNA is TGCAGCGCTGGGACAGAAAATCAGCCCCAGCGTTTT. The full variable domain, its missing parts supplied by reference TRBV29-1 and TRBJ1-5, is SAVISQKPSRDICQRGTSLTIQCQVDSQVTMMFWYRQQPGQSLTLIATANQGSEATYESGFVIDKFPISRPNLTFSTLTVSNMSPEDSSIYLCSAGTENQPQRFGDGTRLSIL.

The chain is built from TRBV6-1 and TRBJ2-3, with 9 bases matching TRBD2. The CDR3 extends over 13 amino acids. Germline values: CDR1 MNHNS, CDR2 SASEGT. The CDR3 spells CAYGRGGGDTQYF. The CDR3 region has the DNA TGTGCATACGGGCGGGGGGGGGGAGATACGCAGTATTTT.

In this sample, this clonotype turned up a few times. This chain links TRBV7-4 with TRBJ2-3; D gene ambiguous. Deletions cut 4 bases from V and 6 bases from J, with 11 bases between. The CDR3 loop spans 13 amino acids. The germline CDR1 and CDR2 sequences are SGHVT and SQSDAQ. CDR3: CASSSYLGDTQYF. The CDR3 DNA is TGTGCCAGCAGCTCCTATTTAGGGGATACGCAGTATTTT.

This clonotype appeared a few times. The genes are TRBV27 and TRBJ1-1; no definite D call. The CDR3 contains 16 residues. Germline V gives CDR1 MNHEY, CDR2 SMNVEV (reference sequence). V shed 4 bases and J shed 4 bases, with 19 bases lying between them. The CDR3 here is CASSSFSGSLVTEAFF. DNA for the CDR3: TGTGCCAGCAGTTCATTCTCGGGCAGTTTGGTCACTGAAGCTTTCTTT.

The chain combines TRBV29-1 with TRBJ1-2; TRBD1 might be the D (5 bases). The V end lost 7 bases, the J end lost 8 bases, and 14 bases lay between the germline ends. This CDR3 region has 11 residues. In germline, CDR1 is SQVTM, CDR2 ANQGSEA. The CDR3 DNA sequence: TGCAGCGGAGGGACGGAGAAGGGCTACACCTTC. Translated: CSGGTEKGYTF.

At least ten counts were recorded for this clonotype. The V call is TRBV10-3, the J call TRBJ2-5; a weak D match, TRBD1 (6 bases). Germline CDR1 is ENHRY and CDR2 is SYGVKD. The CDR3 runs to 15 residues. V was shortened by 8 bases and J by 5 bases, with 21 bases between the two germline ends. This chain's CDR3 is CAIGWPDRSEETQYF. The DNA of the CDR3 is TGTGCCATCGGGTGGCCCGACAGGTCGGAGGAGACCCAGTACTTC.

Regarding this clonotype: One end of the junction is discordant with germline, which a read error may explain. This sequence joins TRBV7-2 and TRBJ1-1, with D perhaps TRBD1 (5 bases). The CDR3 is 13 amino acids. Germline V gene data show CDR1 as SGHTA and CDR2 as FQGNSA. The CDR3 sequence is CASILGVNTEACF. Here the CDR3 DNA reads TGTGCCAGCATCTTAGGGGTAAACACTGAAGCTTGCTTT.

This clonotype was detected only a few times. J is TRBJ2-5 and V is TRBV19; 12 bases map to TRBD2. Germline CDR1 and CDR2: LNHDA and SQIVND (reference sequence). V dropped 8 bases and J dropped 5; count of bases not matched to a gene: 9. The CDR3 is 15 residues long. CDR3 DNA: TGTGCCAGTGCCACCCTAGCGGGGGGGCCTGAGACCCAGTACTTC. This codes for CASATLAGGPETQYF.

The chain uses TRBV7-2 and TRBJ1-1; D is undetermined. Germline-derived CDR1 and CDR2 are SGHTA and FQGNSA. The ends were cut back, 4 bases at V and 5 bases at J, with 17 bases in the middle. The CDR3 contains 15 residues. CDR3 loop: CASSSWTGGITEAFF. CDR3 bases: TGTGCCAGCAGCTCCTGGACGGGTGGGATTACTGAAGCTTTCTTT.

This clonotype has a handful of counts. J is TRBJ1-1 and V is TRBV5-5; D gene unclear. V was cut by 0 bases and J by 7 bases, with 10 bases left in between. CDR3 size: 13 residues. Germline CDR1 is SGHKS and CDR2 is YYEKEE (reference sequence). The CDR3 bases are TGTGCCAGCAGCTTGGCTACGTTAAATGAAGCTTTCTTT. Amino acids: CASSLATLNEAFF.

The V call is TRBV4-1, the J call TRBJ2-5; 15 bases align to TRBD2. This CDR3 has 19 residues. Germline lookup yields CDR1 MGHRA and CDR2 YSYEKL. The junction had 7 bases not matched to a gene; V was cut back by 2 bases and J by 0 bases. DNA for the CDR3: TGCGCCAGCAGCCAAACCTTGGGGACTAGCGGGGGGAACCAAGAGACCCAGTACTTC. It is translated as CASSQTLGTSGGNQETQYF.

This clonotype showed up just a few times. The chain is built from TRBV19 and TRBJ1-2; perhaps TRBD1 as D (6 bases). The germline V gene encodes CDR1 LNHDA and CDR2 SQIVND (reference sequence). V was shortened by 10 bases and J by 0 bases, with 24 bases between the two germline ends. The length of the CDR3 is 17 residues. The CDR3 reads CATALGGRGRSNYGYTF. As DNA, the CDR3 is TGTGCCACCGCGCTAGGAGGCAGGGGAAGATCTAACTATGGCTACACCTTC.

This clonotype was recorded many times. This rearrangement joins TRBV28 to TRBJ1-3; D ambiguous. The germline V gene encodes CDR1 MDHEN and CDR2 SYDVKM. The CDR3 length is 16 residues. V was trimmed by 5 bases and J by 0 bases, leaving 14 bases between them. The CDR3 loop is CASSTREGRSGNTIYF. DNA of the CDR3: TGTGCCAGCAGTACCCGAGAAGGGCGCTCTGGAAACACCATATATTTT.